A selection of T cell receptor beta chains follows, all from one sample in a study of T cells in localized non-small cell lung cancer. Profiling relied on immunoSEQ multiplex PCR, and the TCRdb table lists in-frame clones only, not all of them. The sample records some 66,000 clones, roughly 81% being singletons. The source material was peripheral blood, sampled before any cancer treatment. These receptors were obtained from a female donor over 55 with stage I lung adenocarcinoma. Each CDR3 is given with its conserved first and last residue. A D gene is named only where the DNA matches it firmly. The size field is filled for only some rows; it gives once, few, many or a size class.

clone size	V gene	J gene	D gene	CDR3 protein	CDR3 DNA
NA	TRBV7-6	TRBJ2-5	NA	CASSLEIGPQETQYF	TGTGCCAGCAGCTTAGAGATCGGGCCCCAAGAGACCCAGTACTTC
NA	TRBV2	TRBJ2-7	NA	CASSELGGISYEQYF	TGTGCCAGCAGTGAATTAGGCGGAATCTCCTACGAGCAGTACTTC
NA	TRBV6-5	TRBJ1-2	TRBD1	CASSYFDRGNGYTF	TGTGCCAGCAGTTACTTCGACAGGGGGAATGGCTACACCTTC
once	TRBV29-1	TRBJ2-7	NA	CSVIVGKQYF	TGCAGCGTGATAGTGGGGAAGCAGTACTTC
NA	TRBV28	TRBJ1-5	TRBD1	CASRAPTGSNQPQHF	TGTGCCAGCAGGGCCCCGACAGGGTCGAATCAGCCCCAGCATTTT
NA	TRBV2	TRBJ2-5	NA	CASSVNRVLGETQYF	TGTGCCAGCAGTGTGAATAGGGTGTTGGGAGAGACCCAGTACTTC
NA	TRBV5-1	TRBJ2-7	TRBD1	CASSQGQGLREQYF	TGCGCCAGCAGCCAGGGACAGGGGCTGAGGGAGCAGTACTTC
NA	TRBV5-5	TRBJ2-1	TRBD2	CASSSIPIAGSYNEQFF	TGTGCCAGCAGCTCGATCCCTATAGCGGGCTCCTACAATGAGCAGTTCTTC
NA	TRBV7-8	TRBJ2-3	TRBD2	CASSLPIGGVTDTQYF	TGTGCCAGCAGCCTCCCCATCGGGGGGGTGACAGATACGCAGTATTTT
NA	TRBV27	TRBJ1-1	TRBD1	CASRLTGITEAFF	TGTGCCAGCAGACTGACAGGGATCACTGAAGCTTTCTTT
NA	TRBV11-2	TRBJ2-2	NA	CASRGLRRKTGELFF	TGTGCCAGCAGGGGACTCCGAAGGAAGACCGGGGAGCTGTTTTTT
NA	TRBV5-1	TRBJ2-2	TRBD2	CASSFGRDLHTGELFF	TGCGCCAGCAGCTTCGGGAGGGATCTACACACCGGGGAGCTGTTTTTT
NA	TRBV5-1	TRBJ1-1	NA	CASKGHQNTEAFF	TGCGCCAGCAAAGGACACCAGAACACTGAAGCTTTCTTT
once	TRBV18	TRBJ1-1	NA	CASSQSVNTEAFF	TGTGCCAGCTCACAATCTGTGAACACTGAAGCTTTCTTT
NA	TRBV18	TRBJ2-3	NA	CASSPIRATDTQYF	TGTGCCAGCTCACCAATCCGGGCCACAGATACGCAGTATTTT
NA	TRBV19	TRBJ1-3	NA	CASNADPNLRGGNTIYF	TGTGCCAGTAATGCGGACCCGAACCTTAGGGGAGGAAACACCATATATTTT
NA	TRBV27	TRBJ2-1	TRBD1	CASRTTGGGGQFF	TGTGCCAGCAGAACAACAGGGGGCGGCGGGCAGTTCTTC
NA	TRBV28	TRBJ2-3	NA	CASSLLAPSTDTQYF	TGTGCCAGCAGTTTACTAGCGCCAAGCACAGATACGCAGTATTTT
NA	TRBV7-6	TRBJ1-5	TRBD1	CASKQGEVNQPQHF	TGTGCCAGCAAACAGGGGGAGGTCAATCAGCCCCAGCATTTT
NA	TRBV11-2	TRBJ2-7	NA	CASSPPAQPGEQYF	TGTGCCAGCAGCCCACCGGCACAGCCTGGTGAGCAGTACTTC
NA	TRBV19	TRBJ1-5	NA	CASAGLYSNQPQHF	TGTGCCAGTGCGGGACTTTATAGCAATCAGCCCCAGCATTTT
NA	TRBV5-1	TRBJ1-2	NA	CASSLVPTHEDGYTF	TGCGCCAGCAGCTTGGTTCCGACCCATGAGGATGGCTACACCTTC
once	TRBV7-8	TRBJ2-1	NA	CASAQLGSYNEQFF	TGTGCCAGCGCCCAATTGGGCTCCTACAATGAGCAGTTCTTC
NA	TRBV19	TRBJ2-5	NA	CASSIYEGLETQYF	TGTGCCAGTAGTATCTACGAGGGACTAGAGACCCAGTACTTC
NA	TRBV19	TRBJ1-4	NA	CASSISGGGNEKLFF	TGTGCCAGTAGTATATCCGGGGGAGGAAATGAAAAACTGTTTTTT
NA	TRBV5-4	TRBJ1-2	NA	CASSLVQSYGYTF	TGTGCCAGCAGCTTGGTCCAGAGCTATGGCTACACCTTC
NA	TRBV27	TRBJ1-2	NA	CASSLSLPGSYGYTF	TGTGCCAGCAGTTTATCCCTCCCAGGAAGCTATGGCTACACCTTC
NA	TRBV5-1	TRBJ2-5	NA	CASSLGGYQETQYF	TGCGCCAGCAGCTTGGGGGGGTACCAAGAGACCCAGTACTTC
NA	TRBV2	TRBJ1-2	NA	CASSRPRQSYGYTF	TGTGCCAGCAGTCGACCGCGGCAGAGCTATGGCTACACCTTC
NA	TRBV27	TRBJ2-7	TRBD2	CASSLRLAGLYEQYF	TGTGCCAGCAGTTTACGACTAGCGGGACTCTACGAGCAGTACTTC
once	TRBV7-9	TRBJ2-7	NA	CASSLVQTTYEQYF	TGTGCCAGCAGCTTAGTGCAGACTACCTACGAGCAGTACTTC
NA	TRBV19	TRBJ1-5	NA	CASKRAGRGENQPQHF	TGTGCCAGTAAAAGAGCGGGGAGGGGTGAAAATCAGCCCCAGCATTTT
NA	TRBV6-5	TRBJ2-3	TRBD2	CASRGGVRDTQYF	TGTGCCAGCAGGGGAGGGGTAAGAGATACGCAGTATTTT
NA	TRBV18	TRBJ2-7	NA	CASSPGNSYEQYF	TGTGCCAGCTCACCAGGGAATTCGTACGAGCAGTACTTC
NA	TRBV11-2	TRBJ2-2	NA	CASSLDTGELFF	TGTGCCAGCAGCTTGGACACCGGGGAGCTGTTTTTT
NA	TRBV6-5	TRBJ1-2	TRBD1	CASSQGGANYGYTF	TGTGCCAGCAGTCAGGGGGGAGCTAACTATGGCTACACCTTC
NA	TRBV12-5	TRBJ1-2	TRBD1	CASGLVPETGQGGYTF	TGTGCTAGTGGTTTGGTACCCGAGACAGGGCAAGGTGGCTACACCTTC
NA	TRBV6-5	TRBJ2-1	TRBD2	CASSYGRGLYNEQFF	TGTGCCAGCAGTTACGGGAGGGGACTCTACAATGAGCAGTTCTTC
NA	TRBV19	TRBJ2-3	TRBD2	CASRPERGGSDTQYF	TGTGCCAGTAGGCCGGAGCGGGGAGGGTCAGATACGCAGTATTTT
NA	TRBV5-1	TRBJ2-5	NA	CASSLGTGGETQYF	TGCGCCAGCAGCCTCGGGACCGGAGGGGAGACCCAGTACTTC
many	TRBV29-1	TRBJ2-7	NA	CSVEITNEQYF	TGCAGCGTTGAAATTACCAACGAGCAGTACTTC